The clone carrying this TCR beta chain appeared a few times. This entry is derived from a study of blood T cell repertoires in COVID-19. This CDR3 contains 15 residues. Germline V lookup: CDR1 MNHEY, CDR2 SVGEGT. V was clipped by 2 bases and J by 4 bases; unmatched bases: 7. Sequenced by immunoSEQ multiplex PCR; TCRdb stores in-frame clones only, minus some. The data contain 220,000 or so clones, 88% of them singletons. The chain uses TRBV6-2 or TRBV6-3 and TRBJ2-7, with TRBD1 matching 8 bases. Sequenced sample: PBMCs or T cells enriched from blood (not recorded which). The sequence came from a woman in her 50s with acute COVID-19. CDR3 DNA sequence: TGTGCCAGCAGTTACGAGACAGGGGATCGGTACGAGCAGTACTTC. This encodes CASSYETGDRYEQYF.